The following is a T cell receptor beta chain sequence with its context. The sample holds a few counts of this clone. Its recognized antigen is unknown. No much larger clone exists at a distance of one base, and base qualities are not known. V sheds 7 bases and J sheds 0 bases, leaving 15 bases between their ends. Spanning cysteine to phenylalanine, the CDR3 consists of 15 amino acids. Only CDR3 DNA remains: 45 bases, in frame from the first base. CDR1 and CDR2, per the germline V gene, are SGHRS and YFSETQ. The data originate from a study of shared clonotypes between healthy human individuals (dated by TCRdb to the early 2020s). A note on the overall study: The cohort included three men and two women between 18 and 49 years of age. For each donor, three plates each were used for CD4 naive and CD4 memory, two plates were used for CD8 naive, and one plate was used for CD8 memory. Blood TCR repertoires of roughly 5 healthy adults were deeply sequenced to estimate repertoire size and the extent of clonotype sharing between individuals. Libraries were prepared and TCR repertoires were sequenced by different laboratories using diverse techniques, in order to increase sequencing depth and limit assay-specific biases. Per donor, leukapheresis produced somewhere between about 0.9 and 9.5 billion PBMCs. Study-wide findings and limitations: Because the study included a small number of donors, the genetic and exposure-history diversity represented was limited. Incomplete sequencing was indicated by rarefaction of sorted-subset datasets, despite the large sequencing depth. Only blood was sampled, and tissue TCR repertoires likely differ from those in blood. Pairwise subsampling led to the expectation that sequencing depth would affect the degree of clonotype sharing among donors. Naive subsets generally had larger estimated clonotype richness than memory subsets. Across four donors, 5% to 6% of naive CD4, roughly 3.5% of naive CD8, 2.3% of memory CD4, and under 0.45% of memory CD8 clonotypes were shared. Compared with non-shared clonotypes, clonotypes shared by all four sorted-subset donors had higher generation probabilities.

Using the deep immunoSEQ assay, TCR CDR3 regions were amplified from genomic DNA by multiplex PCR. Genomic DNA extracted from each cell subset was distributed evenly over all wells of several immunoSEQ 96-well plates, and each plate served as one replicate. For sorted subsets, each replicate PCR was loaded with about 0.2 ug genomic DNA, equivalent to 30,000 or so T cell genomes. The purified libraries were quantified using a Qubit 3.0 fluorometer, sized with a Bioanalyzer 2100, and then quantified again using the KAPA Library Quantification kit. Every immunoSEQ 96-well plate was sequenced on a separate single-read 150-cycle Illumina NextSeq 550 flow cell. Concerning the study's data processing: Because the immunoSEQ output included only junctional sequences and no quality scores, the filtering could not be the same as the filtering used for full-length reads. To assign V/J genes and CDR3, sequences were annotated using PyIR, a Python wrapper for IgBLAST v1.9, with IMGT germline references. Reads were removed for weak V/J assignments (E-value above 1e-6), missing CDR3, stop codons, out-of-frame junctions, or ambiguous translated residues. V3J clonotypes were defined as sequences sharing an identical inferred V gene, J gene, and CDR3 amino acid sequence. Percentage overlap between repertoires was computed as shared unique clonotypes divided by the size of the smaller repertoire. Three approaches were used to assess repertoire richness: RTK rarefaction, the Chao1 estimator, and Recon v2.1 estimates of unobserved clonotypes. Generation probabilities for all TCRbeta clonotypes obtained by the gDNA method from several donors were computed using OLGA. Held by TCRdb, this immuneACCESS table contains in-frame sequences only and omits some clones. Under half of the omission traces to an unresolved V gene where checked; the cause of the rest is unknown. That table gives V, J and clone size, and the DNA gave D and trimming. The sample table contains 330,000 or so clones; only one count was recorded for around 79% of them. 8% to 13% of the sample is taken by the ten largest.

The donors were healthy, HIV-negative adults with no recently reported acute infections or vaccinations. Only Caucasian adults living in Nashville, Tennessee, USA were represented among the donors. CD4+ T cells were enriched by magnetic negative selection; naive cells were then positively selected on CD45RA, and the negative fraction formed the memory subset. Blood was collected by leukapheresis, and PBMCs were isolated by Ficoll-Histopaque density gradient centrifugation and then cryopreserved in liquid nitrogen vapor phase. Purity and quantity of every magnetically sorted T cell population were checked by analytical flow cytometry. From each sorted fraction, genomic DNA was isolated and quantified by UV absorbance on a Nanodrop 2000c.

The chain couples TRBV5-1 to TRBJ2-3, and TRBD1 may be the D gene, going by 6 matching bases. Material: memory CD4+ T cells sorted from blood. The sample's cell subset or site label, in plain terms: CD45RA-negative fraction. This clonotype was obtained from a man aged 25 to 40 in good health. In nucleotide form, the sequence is TGCGCCAGCGGCGCGGACAGATTAAGCACAGATACGCAGTATTTT. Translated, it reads CASGADRLSTDTQYF.